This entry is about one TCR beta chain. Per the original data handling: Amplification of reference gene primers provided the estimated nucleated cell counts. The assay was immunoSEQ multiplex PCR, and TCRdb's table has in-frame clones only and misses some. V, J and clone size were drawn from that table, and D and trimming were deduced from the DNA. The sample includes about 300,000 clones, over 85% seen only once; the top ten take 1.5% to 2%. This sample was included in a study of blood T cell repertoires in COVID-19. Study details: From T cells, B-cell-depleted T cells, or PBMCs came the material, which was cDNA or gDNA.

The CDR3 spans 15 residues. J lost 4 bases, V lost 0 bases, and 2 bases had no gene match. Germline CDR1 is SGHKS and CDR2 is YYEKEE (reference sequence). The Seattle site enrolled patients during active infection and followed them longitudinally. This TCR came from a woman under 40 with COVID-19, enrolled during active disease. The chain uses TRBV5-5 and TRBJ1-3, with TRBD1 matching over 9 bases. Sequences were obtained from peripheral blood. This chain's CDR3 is CASSLAGTGGNTIYF. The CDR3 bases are TGTGCCAGCAGCTTGGCCGGGACAGGGGGAAACACCATATATTTT. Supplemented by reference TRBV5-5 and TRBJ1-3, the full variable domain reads DAGVTQSPTHLIKTRGQQVTLRCSPISGHKSVSWYQQVLGQGPQFIFQYYEKEERGRGNFPDRFSARQFPNYSSELNVNALLLGDSALYLCASSLAGTGGNTIYFGEGSWLTVV.